This T cell receptor (beta chain) was identified during a study of blood T cell repertoires in COVID-19 (dated by TCRdb to about 2020). Regarding the complete study: Collaborator samples came from the United States, Italy and Spain and covered acute and convalescent phases of COVID-19. Samples were obtained from the ongoing ImmuneRACE study (first 160 participants) and from about 1,300 subjects provided by 6 global collaborators. A freely available public database, intended as a resource for researchers studying the immune response to SARS-CoV-2, is where the repertoires were released. Sample metadata almost always included a de-identified subject ID, COVID-19 status, age in years and sex. The material from the prospective study consisted of cDNA or gDNA derived from T cells, B-cell-depleted T cells, or PBMCs. Deeply sampled blood TCRbeta repertoires from subjects exposed to, actively infected with, or recovered from COVID-19 were included in the dataset. Where HLA class I and class II types were available, the types were taken from metadata supplied by the sample provider, not from assay-based typing. Broad study findings and their caveats: The amount of clinical and demographic metadata varied by source and participant and was provided uncurated.

The immunoSEQ Assay, a bias-controlled multiplex PCR, was used to amplify TCRbeta CDR3 regions from genomic DNA. On the authors' methods: The number of nucleated cells in each sample was estimated from the amplification of reference gene primers within the assay. To quantify the absolute abundance of each unique TCRbeta CDR3 rearrangement, sequence reads were collapsed and filtered. For each sample, productive Simpson clonality was calculated as the square root of Simpson's diversity index across productive rearrangements. TCRdb carries this immuneACCESS record with in-frame sequences only. Its versions omit some clonotypes, under half of them owing to an unresolved V gene in the studies checked, with the rest unexplained. V and J calls and clone size are copied from that table; D and trimming were computed from the DNA. The sample table lists under 65,000 clones, about 81% of them with a count of one. Together, the top ten hold about 20% of the sample.

From the germline V gene (reference sequence), CDR1 is LNHNV and CDR2 is YYDKDF. V loses 0 bases, J loses 6 bases, and the germline ends lie 17 bases apart. The CDR3 runs 16 amino acids, cysteine and phenylalanine included. CDR3 DNA only is kept here, 48 bases in frame from base 1. Each collaborating institution followed its own protocols to collect whole blood in K2EDTA tubes. For TCRbeta analysis, collaborator samples were shipped as frozen whole blood, as isolated PBMCs, or as DNA extracted from either sample type. Concerning this clone itself: Its antigen remains unidentified. No quality values exist for individual bases; no much larger clone is one base distant.

Material for sequencing was peripheral blood. The chain is made from TRBV15 and TRBJ1-1, and the D gene may be TRBD1, 5 bases matching. The TCR was taken from a woman aged 55-69 years with acute or convalescent COVID-19. The sequenced DNA is TGTGCCACCAGCAGAGATCAGGGAAGAACGGCTTCTGAAGCTTTCTTT. It translates to CATSRDQGRTASEAFF. Outside the CDR3, residues come from the reference TRBV15 and TRBJ1-1 proteins, so the full variable domain is: DAMVIQNPRYQVTQFGKPVTLSCSQTLNHNVMYWYQQKSSQAPKLLFHYYDKDFNNEADTPDNFQSRRPNTSFCFLDIRSPGLGDTAMYLCATSRDQGRTASEAFFGQGTRLTVV.